The 11 T cell receptor beta chains presented below share a single source sample, sequenced in a study of T cell responses to AZD1222 COVID-19 vaccine. TCRdb keeps only in-frame clones here, not all; method: immunoSEQ multiplex PCR. The profile shows around 100,000 clones, roughly 84% of them singletons. The specimen was peripheral blood, collected on day 0 of AZD1222 vaccination. The receptors shown here come from an adult in good health.

This clone was recorded a few times. The V and J genes are TRBV19 and TRBJ1-5; no reliable D call. Germline CDR1 and CDR2: LNHDA and SQIVND (reference sequence). The V and J ends lost 6 bases and 4 bases respectively, with 16 bases between them. The CDR3 consists of 15 residues. CDR3 region: CASSPTEAVNQPQHF. In nucleotides, the CDR3 is TGTGCCAGTAGCCCCACAGAGGCCGTTAATCAGCCCCAGCATTTT.

In its sample, this clone was seen once. The rearrangement joins TRBV18 to TRBJ2-7, with TRBD1 as a possible D gene (6 bases). Germline assignment: CDR1 KGHSH and CDR2 LQKENI. Trimming pared 3 bases from V and 1 base from J, leaving 13 bases between. The CDR3 is 15 amino acids. The CDR3 DNA reads as TGTGCCAGCTCACCCCGTTTAGGGGGATCCTACGAGCAGTACTTC. Encoded protein: CASSPRLGGSYEQYF.

The rearrangement uses TRBV6-6 and TRBJ1-5, with TRBD1 matching over 11 bases. The CDR3 has 15 amino acids. After removal of 2 bases from V and 5 bases from J, the junction contained 2 bases not matched to a gene. The germline V gene has CDR1 MNHNY and CDR2 SVGAGI (reference sequence). The CDR3 nucleotides read TGTGCCAGCAGTTACGGGACAGGGGGGGATCAGCCCCAGCATTTT. This encodes CASSYGTGGDQPQHF.

The genes are TRBV6-5 and TRBJ1-6, with a possible D match to TRBD1 (6 bases). Trimming removed 7 bases from V and 4 bases from J, with 8 bases in between. CDR3 size: 13 residues. Germline V gives CDR1 MNHEY, CDR2 SVGAGI. The CDR3 here is CASTGQYNSPLHF. The CDR3 coding sequence is TGTGCCAGCACCGGACAGTATAATTCACCCCTCCACTTT.

The chain employs TRBV4-1 and TRBJ1-2; TRBD1 is a possible D gene (6 bases). The CDR3 is 17 amino acids. The V gene lost 2 bases and the J gene lost 0 bases, with 16 bases spanning the gap. Looked up from germline, CDR1 is MGHRA and CDR2 is YSYEKL. CDR3 residues: CASSQLQGNKANYGYTF. DNA for the CDR3: TGCGCCAGCAGCCAATTACAGGGAAACAAAGCTAACTATGGCTACACCTTC.

The chain is built from TRBV5-6 and TRBJ2-7; 8 bases fit TRBD2. Germline V gene lookup returns CDR1 SGHDT and CDR2 YYEEEE. The junction had 13 bases not matched to a gene; V was cut back by 3 bases and J by 2 bases. This CDR3 has 17 amino acids. CDR3 amino acids: CASSWVTGLAGTYEQYF. The CDR3 DNA reads as TGTGCCAGCAGCTGGGTAACAGGGCTAGCGGGCACCTACGAGCAGTACTTC.

The V and J genes are TRBV5-8 and TRBJ2-5; no firm D call. There are 10 residues in the CDR3. The germline V and J ends were trimmed by 6 bases and 0 bases, with 0 bases remaining between them. Germline CDR1 SGHTS, CDR2 YDEGEE. The DNA for the CDR3 is TGTGCCAGCAACCAAGAGACCCAGTACTTC. The encoded protein is CASNQETQYF.

The rearrangement joins TRBV28 to TRBJ2-5; 12 nucleotides agree with TRBD2. The CDR3 consists of 17 residues. Losses at the gene ends were 6 bases for V and 0 bases for J; bases not matched to a gene: 8. CDR1 MDHEN and CDR2 SYDVKM come from the germline V gene. CDR3 sequence reads: CASSSLRTSGNQETQYF. CDR3 DNA: TGTGCCAGCAGCTCATTAAGGACTAGCGGGAACCAAGAGACCCAGTACTTC. The full variable domain, rest sourced from reference TRBV28 and TRBJ2-5, is DVKVTQSSRYLVKRTGEKVFLECVQDMDHENMFWYRQDPGLGLRLIYFSYDVKMKEKGDIPEGYSVSREKKERFSLILESASTNQTSMYLCASSSLRTSGNQETQYFGPGTRLLVL.

The gene calls are TRBV12-3 or TRBV12-4 and TRBJ2-5, with no clear D. Between the trimmed V and J ends, which lost 6 bases and 5 bases, there was a span of 7 bases. The CDR3 runs 11 residues. For the CDR3, the DNA is TGTGCCAGCAGCCAGTCCGAGACCCAGTACTTC. This sequence encodes CASSQSETQYF.

The chain recombines TRBV7-2 with TRBJ2-7; maybe TRBD1 (6 bases). The CDR3 spans 14 residues. The germline V gene has CDR1 SGHTA and CDR2 FQGNSA. Trimming removed 1 base at V and 2 bases at J, with 9 bases between. CDR3 nucleotide sequence: TGTGCCAGCAGCTTAGACAGGGACGCCTACGAGCAGTACTTC. Translating it yields CASSLDRDAYEQYF.

V gene TRBV2 combines with J gene TRBJ2-7, with D perhaps matching TRBD1 (6 bases). This CDR3 is 14 amino acids long. Germline lookup yields CDR1 SNHLY and CDR2 FYNNEI. The V end lost 7 bases, the J end lost 0 bases, and 13 bases lay between the germline ends. The CDR3 region is CASTVQDSSYEQYF. The CDR3 nucleotides read TGTGCCAGCACCGTACAGGACAGCTCCTACGAGCAGTACTTC.